The rows below give T cell receptor beta chains drawn from one sample of a study of tumor-infiltrating lymphocytes in localized non-small cell lung cancer. Data came from immunoSEQ multiplex PCR; TCRdb stores just in-frame clones and leaves some out. The sample has around 7,700 clones; over 60% are singletons. Sequencing was performed on lung tumor tissue. Receptor source: a human donor with non-small cell lung cancer. Each CDR3 is given with its conserved first and last residue. The D gene is left open where the match is weak. A clone size is listed for some rows: how often the clone was seen (once, few, many), or a class if it is expanded.

D,J,size,V,DNA,CDR3
.,TRBJ1-1,.,TRBV18,TGTGCCAGCTCACGCGGAGCACAGGTGAACACTGAAGCTTTCTTT,CASSRGAQVNTEAFF
TRBD1,TRBJ1-5,.,TRBV19,TGTGCCAGTGACAGGGGAAGCAATCAGCCCCAGCATTTT,CASDRGSNQPQHF
.,TRBJ1-6,.,TRBV14,TGTGCCAGCTGCCCCCCGGGAATTAAGAGTTCACCCCTCCACTTT,CASCPPGIKSSPLHF
TRBD2,TRBJ2-7,.,TRBV9,TGTGCCAGCAGCGCGGGGGGGTCTAGCGGGACCTACGAGCAGTACTTC,CASSAGGSSGTYEQYF
TRBD2,TRBJ2-5,few,TRBV4-1,TGCGCCAGCAGCCAAGATCGGGGCGGGGGGGCTTCAGAGACCCAGTACTTC,CASSQDRGGGASETQYF
.,TRBJ2-2,.,TRBV9,TGTGCCAGCAGCGTAGGGGGTTTCAGGGAGCTGTTTTTT,CASSVGGFRELFF
.,TRBJ2-2,once,TRBV7-3,TGTGCCAGCAGCTTAACCGCAGGGGTCGGGACCGGGGAGCTGTTTTTT,CASSLTAGVGTGELFF
TRBD1,TRBJ1-1,few,TRBV19,TGTGCCAGTAGGGACAGGGGTCTCGCGGACACTGAAGCTTTCTTT,CASRDRGLADTEAFF
.,TRBJ2-7,.,TRBV9,TGTGCCAGCAGCTCGGCGCCGGGGAACGAGCAGTACTTC,CASSSAPGNEQYF
TRBD2,TRBJ2-3,.,TRBV7-2,TGTGCCAGCAGCTTAAAACTAGCGGGGCGCCCGCAGTATTTT,CASSLKLAGRPQYF
.,TRBJ2-5,.,TRBV19,TGTGCCAGTAGTATTCGGGTCGGGGGAGAGACCCAGTACTTC,CASSIRVGGETQYF
.,TRBJ1-2,.,TRBV30,TGTGCCTGGAGTGTCCGGGCAGGGGTTGGCTACACCTTC,CAWSVRAGVGYTF
.,TRBJ2-6,.,TRBV5-4,TGTGCCAGCAGCGTCTCTGGGGCCAACGTCCTGACTTTC,CASSVSGANVLTF
.,TRBJ1-5,few,TRBV6-1,TGTGCCAGCAGTCCCGGGGGGAATAGCAATCAGCCCCAGCATTTT,CASSPGGNSNQPQHF
TRBD1,TRBJ2-5,.,TRBV11-2,TGTGCCAGCAGCCGGACAGGGGTCACATACCAAGAGACCCAGTACTTC,CASSRTGVTYQETQYF
TRBD1,TRBJ2-7,.,TRBV11-1,TGTGCTAGCAGCACGGGGACAGGGAGGATTACCTACGAGCAGTACTTC,CASSTGTGRITYEQYF
.,TRBJ1-4,.,TRBV6-1,TGTGCCAGCAGATTGATGGGCGCAACTAATGAAAAACTGTTTTTT,CASRLMGATNEKLFF
.,TRBJ1-1,.,TRBV6-1,TGTGCCAGCAGGCCATACACAGACACTGAAGCTTTCTTT,CASRPYTDTEAFF
.,TRBJ1-1,.,TRBV5-1,TGCGCCAGCGGAGAGGGTTTGAACACTGAAGCTTTCTTT,CASGEGLNTEAFF
TRBD2,TRBJ2-5,.,TRBV7-2,TGTGCCAGCAGCAGAGACAGGTCGGGAGGGGAGACCCAGTACTTC,CASSRDRSGGETQYF
.,TRBJ2-3,few,TRBV5-1,TGCGCCAGCAGCGTCGGGACGGCCGCCGCAGATACGCAGTATTTT,CASSVGTAAADTQYF
.,TRBJ2-5,.,TRBV6-1,TGTGCCAGCAGTGAGCACAGGGCCTACCAAGAGACCCAGTACTTC,CASSEHRAYQETQYF
.,TRBJ2-7,few,TRBV4-2,TGTGCCAGCAGCCAAGAACAGCCCTCCTACGAGCAGTACTTC,CASSQEQPSYEQYF
.,TRBJ2-1,.,TRBV4-1,TGCGCCAGCAGGCCGGGGCTTCGGGAGAGCTCCTACAATGAGCAGTTCTTC,CASRPGLRESSYNEQFF